The 21 T cell receptor beta chains in this list originate from one sample, sequenced in a study of T cells expressing NK-cell markers. TCRdb reprocessed the 5' RACE reads, with one entry per CDR3 protein and no DNA. This sample's table has 500,000 to 700,000 distinct CDR3 sequences. Material: blood T cells: a sorted CD56 or NKG2C T cell subset, CD4+ or CD8+ T cells, or bulk PBMC T cells (not recorded which). These receptors all stem from a man aged 18 to 30 in good health.

The genes are TRBV12-3 or TRBV12-4 and TRBJ1-5; as DNA is missing, the TRBD1 call by TCRdb cannot be tested. The CDR3 consists of 14 residues. The CDR3 sequence is CASSLGQANQPQHF.

This chain uses TRBV19 with TRBJ2-4; TCRdb outputs TRBD1, but without DNA this stays unchecked. The CDR3 runs 16 residues. The V gene's germline CDR1 is LNHDA and CDR2 SQIVND (reference sequence). CDR3 in amino acids: CASSLDRGGDLGIQYF.

V and J are TRBV5-1 and TRBJ2-1; TCRdb's D gene call, TRBD1, goes unchecked for lack of DNA. Germline CDR1 SGHRS, CDR2 YFSETQ. This CDR3 has 14 amino acids. CDR3 protein: CASSLPGQYNEQFF.

The chain joins TRBV20-1 to TRBJ1-1. This CDR3 has 12 amino acids. Per the germline V gene, CDR1 is DFQATT and CDR2 is SNEGSKA (reference sequence). CDR3 residues: CSATRTTPEAFF.

The genes are TRBV7-3 and TRBJ2-1; with no DNA, the TCRdb D assignment of TRBD2 cannot be verified. Looked up from germline, CDR1 is SGHTA and CDR2 is FQGTGA. This CDR3 region has 15 residues. CDR3 protein: CASSRSGRLGNEQFF.

The rearrangement joins TRBV20-1 to TRBJ2-1; with no DNA, the TCRdb D assignment of TRBD2 cannot be verified. The CDR3 contains 15 residues. The germline V gene has CDR1 DFQATT and CDR2 SNEGSKA (reference sequence). The CDR3 region is CSAENRLAALHEQFF.

The chain has TRBV6-2 or TRBV6-3 and TRBJ1-1. The CDR3 runs to 16 residues. Germline CDR1 and CDR2: MNHEY and SVGEGT. The CDR3 reads CASRPFYGVSNTEAFF.

The rearrangement links TRBV12-3 or TRBV12-4 to TRBJ2-1; the TCRdb call, TRBD2, lacks DNA for checking. The CDR3 loop spans 18 amino acids. The CDR3 spells CASRSGLAGGSIYNEQFF.

V usage is TRBV2 and J usage is TRBJ2-2; the TRBD1 assignment by TCRdb is unverifiable without DNA. The CDR3 runs to 16 residues. Germline-derived CDR1 and CDR2 are SNHLY and FYNNEI. CDR3 residues: CASSDRWGIGTGELFF.

This chain links TRBV5-1 with TRBJ2-1; the D call from TCRdb, TRBD2, cannot be confirmed without DNA. The CDR3 runs to 15 residues. The germline gives CDR1 SGHRS, CDR2 YFSETQ. CDR3 region: CASTAGLAGSYEQFF.

V usage is TRBV5-1 and J usage is TRBJ1-4; checking the TCRdb D call of TRBD1 is not possible without DNA. The CDR3 extends over 15 amino acids. The V gene's germline CDR1 is SGHRS and CDR2 YFSETQ. CDR3: CASSLDRGRDEKLFF.

This sequence joins TRBV27 and TRBJ2-3. CDR3 length: 14 residues. The germline gives CDR1 MNHEY, CDR2 SMNVEV (reference sequence). CDR3 sequence: CASSLSLSTDTQYF.

The J gene is TRBJ1-1, the V gene TRBV5-1; TCRdb designates TRBD1, a call that cannot be tested without DNA. CDR3 size: 15 residues. Germline V gene sequence: CDR1 SGHRS, CDR2 YFSETQ. The CDR3 is CASSLVPGGAGEAFF. Complete variable domain (other parts from reference TRBV5-1 and TRBJ1-1): KAGVTQTPRYLIKTRGQQVTLSCSPISGHRSVSWYQQTPGQGLQFLFEYFSETQRNKGNFPGRFSGRQFSNSRSEMNVSTLELGDSALYLCASSLVPGGAGEAFFGQGTRLTVV.

This rearrangement joins TRBV10-3 to TRBJ2-3; TCRdb's D call of TRBD2 is untestable without DNA. The CDR3 consists of 14 residues. Germline loops: CDR1 ENHRY, CDR2 SYGVKD. Here the CDR3 reads CASRPGLLTDTQYF.

V and J are TRBV2 and TRBJ1-1. Per germline, CDR1 SNHLY and CDR2 FYNNEI. There are 12 residues in the CDR3. CDR3 amino acids: CASSEGEWGAFF.

The chain links TRBV25-1 to TRBJ1-1; there is no DNA to check the TCRdb D call of TRBD1. CDR1 is MGHDK, CDR2 SYGVNS, per germline. CDR3 length: 17 residues. The CDR3 sequence: CASSDRDRGRFSTEAFF. The variable domain in full, with the rest retrieved from reference TRBV25-1 and TRBJ1-1, is EADIYQTPRYLVIGTGKKITLECSQTMGHDKMYWYQQDPGMELHLIHYSYGVNSTEKGDLSSESTVSRIRTEHFPLTLESARPSHTSQYLCASSDRDRGRFSTEAFFGQGTRLTVV.

The chain links TRBV5-5 to TRBJ1-3. Germline CDR1 and CDR2: SGHKS and YYEKEE (reference sequence). The CDR3 extends over 16 amino acids. This CDR3 is CASSPASGNSGNTIYF.

The rearrangement links TRBV13 to TRBJ2-1. The length of the CDR3 is 16 residues. Germline V lookup: CDR1 PRHDT, CDR2 FYEKMQ (reference sequence). The CDR3 protein is CASSLGRFSVGNEQFF.

V is TRBV29-1 and J is TRBJ2-7; no DNA is available, so the TRBD2 call from TCRdb remains unchecked. The CDR3 has 15 amino acids. In germline, CDR1 is SQVTM, CDR2 ANQGSEA. CDR3 protein: CSVESSGRAPYEQYF.

V gene TRBV12-3 or TRBV12-4 combines with J gene TRBJ2-1. The CDR3 is 11 amino acids. The CDR3 loop reads CASTVFDEQFF.

The V gene is TRBV27, the J gene TRBJ1-6; the D call from TCRdb, TRBD1, cannot be confirmed without DNA. The V gene's germline CDR1 is MNHEY and CDR2 SMNVEV (reference sequence). This CDR3 has 16 residues. CDR3 protein: CASRENRGQSGSPLHF.